This TCR beta chain was observed in a study of breast tumors, draining lymph nodes, adjacent tissues (dated by TCRdb to the mid-2010s). The study in broad terms: Breast cancer patients provided tumor, adjacent nontumor tissue and axillary lymph nodes, and the study compared the TCR beta repertoires across these three sources. The study was designed to assess the relationships and possible T-cell exchange between tumor, surrounding tissue and draining lymph node repertoires in human breast cancer.

Lymph node samples came from the axillary draining lymph nodes of breast cancer patients. TCRdb names Illumina HiSeq 2000 as the instrument used. Multiplex PCR amplification was used to build the TCR beta chain libraries. High-throughput sequencing was used to analyze the amplified TCR beta chain products. TCRdb handled the public reads itself, with Q25 trimming in fastp and clone calling in MiXCR, and kept productive beta chains. Merged by CDR3 protein, the rows form single entries marked with the most common genes and DNA. The sample yields about 200,000 distinct CDR3 sequences; around a third were counted once. The ten biggest clones cover 4% to 5.5% of the sample. CDR1 SGHTA and CDR2 FQGTGA were looked up in the germline V gene. The cysteine opens and the phenylalanine closes a CDR3 of 13 amino acids. This entry keeps only the CDR3 DNA: 39 bases, framed from base 1. Trimming takes 1 base from V and 4 bases from J, and the germline ends sit 5 bases apart.

What the work shows at the level of the full study, not this receptor alone: The study presented the conclusion that tumor T cells originate in lymph nodes as consistent with a hypothesis, not as something directly demonstrated. A scenario in which most tumor T cells derive from the lymph node and then expand within tumor tissue was judged to be consistent with the data. In luminal-like breast cancer, tumor and nontumor tissue repertoires resembled each other significantly more than in basal-like breast cancer. Tumors showed preferential V and J gene usage, and their T-cell repertoire diversity fell below that of lymph nodes yet above that of nontumor tissue.

This clonotype was observed many times. Its antigen is still unknown. No quality values exist for individual bases; no much larger clone is one base distant. In this chain, TRBV7-3 is recombined with TRBJ2-1; a confident D gene designation cannot be given. The sequenced sample was axillary lymph node tissue. The clonotype comes from a female donor with breast cancer. Some clones in this sample may be carry-over from other donors' samples. The DNA sequence reads TGTGCCAGCAGCTTAAACCAATACAATGAGCAGTTCTTC. This encodes CASSLNQYNEQFF.